These 22 T cell receptor beta chains originate from one sample sequenced in a study of CD8 T cells in ankylosing spondylitis. Each CDR3 protein is one row after TCRdb ran MiXCR on the 5' RACE reads. This sample yields a few hundred thousand distinct CDR3 sequences, of which about 11% are seen a single time; less than 8% belongs to the top ten. Sequences were obtained from blood, either unsorted or a sorted T cell fraction (not recorded which). The receptor set was obtained from a male donor with ankylosing spondylitis or in good health (not recorded which).

The chain is built from TRBV3-1 and TRBJ1-2, with no clear D. Germline CDR1 is LGHDT and CDR2 is YNNKEL (reference sequence). Trimming removed 1 base from V and 1 base from J, with 7 bases in between. The CDR3 has 14 residues. The CDR3 is CASSQGRLNYGYTF. Here the CDR3 DNA reads TGTGCCAGCAGCCAAGGGCGGCTTAACTATGGCTACACCTTC.

Only a few counts were recorded for this clonotype. This chain links TRBV19 with TRBJ2-7; a weak D match, TRBD1 (6 bases). V was pared by 5 bases and J by 2 bases, with 13 bases between. This CDR3 is 14 amino acids long. Germline V gives CDR1 LNHDA, CDR2 SQIVND (reference sequence). The CDR3 DNA sequence: TGTGCCAGTAGTTCACGGACAGTTCCCTACGAGCAGTACTTC. Amino acids: CASSSRTVPYEQYF.

A word on this clonotype: A much larger clone sits a single nucleotide away, making a read error possible. The V call is TRBV27, the J call TRBJ2-7; D is possibly TRBD2 (5 bases). Trimming left V 4 bases short and J 7 bases short, with 14 bases between. The CDR3 loop spans 13 amino acids. Looked up from germline, CDR1 is MNHEY and CDR2 is SMNVEV (reference sequence). The CDR3 sequence is CASSSSGPGEQYF. CDR3 coding DNA: TGTGCCAGCAGTTCATCGGGCCCGGGAGAGCAGTACTTC.

This clonotype showed up many times. V gene TRBV29-1 combines with J gene TRBJ1-1; maybe TRBD1 (5 bases). Trimming shortened V by 7 bases and J by 6 bases, and 24 bases separated the two germline ends. There are 15 residues in the CDR3. Looked up from germline, CDR1 is SQVTM and CDR2 is ANQGSEA. The CDR3 nucleotides are TGCAGCGCCTCCCCCTTTGTTCGCCCGGGGGCTGAAGCTTTCTTT. It is translated as CSASPFVRPGAEAFF.

This clonotype occurred many times. The V gene is TRBV12-3 or TRBV12-4, the J gene TRBJ2-5; D may be TRBD2 (7 bases). The CDR3 is 15 amino acids. Trimming shortened V by 6 bases and J by 4 bases, and 18 bases separated the two germline ends. The CDR3 loop is CASSHRNGGPETQYF. CDR3 in DNA: TGTGCCAGCAGCCATAGAAACGGGGGGCCAGAGACCCAGTACTTC.

In regard to this clonotype: The junction and the germline gene differ at one end; a read error may be behind it. This chain links TRBV29-1 with TRBJ2-5; D possibly corresponds to TRBD1 (6 bases). Per germline, CDR1 SQVTM and CDR2 ANQGSEA. The CDR3 extends over 11 amino acids. Here the CDR3 reads CSVQGVAGVHF. CDR3 nucleotide sequence: TGCAGCGTTCAAGGGGTGGCAGGGGTGCACTTC.

Ten or more counts support this clonotype. This chain joins TRBV12-3 or TRBV12-4 and TRBJ1-2, with 7 bases matching TRBD1. V was clipped by 10 bases and J by 4 bases; unmatched bases: 9. The CDR3 extends over 13 amino acids. The CDR3 nucleotides read TGTGCCACCTGCGAGGGGGCACCCTATGGCTACACCTTC. Its protein product is CATCEGAPYGYTF.

This clonotype was seen many times. This rearrangement joins TRBV5-1 to TRBJ2-3, with TRBD2 identical over 12 bases. The CDR3 loop spans 15 amino acids. Germline assignment: CDR1 SGHRS and CDR2 YFSETQ. With V trimmed by 4 bases and J by 4 bases, 4 bases remained unmatched. The CDR3 DNA reads as TGCGCCAGCAGCCCGGGGACTAGCGGGTCAGATACGCAGTATTTT. Protein: CASSPGTSGSDTQYF.

The CDR3, as DNA: TGCAGCGCCCTCGGACTAGCGGCGTACGAGCAGTACTTC. It is translated as CSALGLAAYEQYF. The chain has TRBV29-1 and TRBJ2-7; 10 bases agree with TRBD2. Germline V gene data show CDR1 as SQVTM and CDR2 as ANQGSEA. The CDR3 consists of 13 residues. V dropped 7 bases and J dropped 4; count of bases not matched to a gene: 7.

This clonotype has a count of ten or more. The chain employs TRBV20-1 and TRBJ2-7; TRBD2 aligns across 9 bases. With V trimmed by 0 bases and J by 2 bases, 2 bases remained unmatched. The V gene's germline CDR1 is DFQATT and CDR2 SNEGSKA (reference sequence). The CDR3 is 14 residues long. The CDR3 sequence is CSARELAGTYEQYF. The CDR3 region has the DNA TGCAGTGCTAGAGAGCTAGCGGGAACCTACGAGCAGTACTTC.

The V call is TRBV25-1, the J call TRBJ2-7, with D perhaps matching TRBD1 (7 bases). Germline V lookup: CDR1 MGHDK, CDR2 SYGVNS. V lost 3 bases, J lost 5 bases, and 26 bases lay in between. This CDR3 is built from 18 residues. CDR3 sequence reads: CASSDPGGYGVGGDEQYF. CDR3 bases: TGTGCCAGCAGTGACCCAGGGGGGTACGGGGTAGGGGGCGACGAGCAGTACTTC.

This clonotype was counted at least ten times. V gene TRBV12-3 or TRBV12-4 combines with J gene TRBJ1-1; D unresolved. The CDR3 consists of 14 residues. The V end lost 5 bases, the J end lost 1 base, and 11 bases lay between the germline ends. The CDR3 DNA follows: TGTGCCAGCAGTGCCGTTGGAGGGAACACTGAAGCTTTCTTT. Its protein product is CASSAVGGNTEAFF.

This clonotype has ten or more counts. The CDR3 loop is CSVVVAYNEQFF. DNA for the CDR3: TGCAGCGTTGTGGTGGCCTACAATGAGCAGTTCTTC. The gene calls are TRBV29-1 and TRBJ2-1; D not certain. The CDR3 is 12 amino acids. Trimming took off 4 bases at V and 2 bases at J, with 6 bases between the two ends. The germline CDR1 and CDR2 sequences are SQVTM and ANQGSEA.

The genes are TRBV2 and TRBJ2-7, with D possibly TRBD1 on 6 matching bases. The CDR3 totals 13 residues. Germline values: CDR1 SNHLY, CDR2 FYNNEI. Between the trimmed V and J ends, which lost 5 bases and 4 bases, there was a span of 12 bases. The CDR3 region has the DNA TGTGCCAGCAGTATTCAACAGGGATACGAGCAGTACTTC. Its translation: CASSIQQGYEQYF.

This clonotype was detected ten times or more. The junction does not match germline at one end; this may be a read error. The chain combines TRBV20-1 with TRBJ2-5; D unclear. The CDR3 runs 8 residues. Germline V gene lookup returns CDR1 DFQATT and CDR2 SNEGSKA (reference sequence). The CDR3 region is CSARGRDF. The CDR3 DNA reads as TGCAGTGCTAGAGGAAGGGACTTC.

This clonotype was counted ten times or more. The genes are TRBV7-3 and TRBJ1-1; 9 bases map to TRBD1. CDR1 and CDR2 from the germline V gene are SGHTA and FQGTGA. Trimming cost V 5 bases and J 7 bases; bases outside gene matches: 5. The CDR3 is made up of 13 amino acids. CDR3 residues: CASSPQGAGEAFF. In nucleotides, the CDR3 is TGTGCCAGCAGCCCACAGGGGGCCGGTGAAGCTTTCTTT.

At least ten counts were recorded for this clonotype. The chain is built from TRBV9 and TRBJ2-1; TRBD2 matches 14 bases. This CDR3 has 16 residues. Per the germline V gene, CDR1 is SGDLS and CDR2 is YYNGEE. V gave up 4 bases and J gave up 4 bases; unmatched junction bases: 4. CDR3 sequence (DNA): TGTGCCAGCAGCCCCCGACTAGCGGGGGGGTACAATGAGCAGTTCTTC. Amino acids: CASSPRLAGGYNEQFF.

This clonotype was detected a few times. The chain recombines TRBV5-4 with TRBJ1-2, with no clear D. CDR1 and CDR2 (germline): SGHNT, YYREEE (reference sequence). The CDR3 is 13 residues long. V was pared by 3 bases and J by 8 bases, with 14 bases between. CDR3 coding DNA: TGTGCCAGCAGCTACGACCCCCTGGGGGGCTACACCTTC. It specifies CASSYDPLGGYTF.

This clonotype showed up many times. This chain connects TRBV18 to TRBJ2-7; 7 nucleotides line up with TRBD1. After removal of 4 bases from V and 4 bases from J, the junction contained 4 bases not matched to a gene. CDR3 length equals 13 residues. The germline V gene encodes CDR1 KGHSH and CDR2 LQKENI. The DNA of the CDR3 is TGTGCCAGCTCACAGGACAGGATTTACGAGCAGTACTTC. Encoded protein: CASSQDRIYEQYF. The variable domain in full, completed from reference TRBV18 and TRBJ2-7, reads NAGVMQNPRHLVRRRGQEARLRCSPMKGHSHVYWYRQLPEEGLKFMVYLQKENIIDESGMPKERFSAEFPKEGPSILRIQQVVRGDSAAYFCASSQDRIYEQYFGPGTRLTVT.

The table lists this clonotype with many counts. The chain carries TRBV5-1 and TRBJ1-1, with D unclear. This CDR3 region has 14 residues. CDR1 is SGHRS, CDR2 YFSETQ, per germline. The V end lost 5 bases, the J end lost 2 bases, and 13 bases lay between the germline ends. The CDR3 coding sequence is TGCGCCAGCAGTTTGTGGTCCGGAAACACTGAAGCTTTCTTT. Translated, it gives CASSLWSGNTEAFF.

This clonotype showed up just a few times. The gene calls are TRBV19 and TRBJ1-4; the D is unclear. V gave up 4 bases and J gave up 8 bases, with 14 bases separating them. The CDR3 has 14 residues. Germline assignment: CDR1 LNHDA and CDR2 SQIVND (reference sequence). The CDR3 DNA follows: TGTGCCAGTAGTAAAGGGCGAAGAGGAGAAAAACTGTTTTTT. This codes for CASSKGRRGEKLFF.

In this sample, this clonotype turned up a few times. A much larger clone differs by one base, so this may be a read error. The chain combines TRBV9 with TRBJ2-5; D perhaps matches TRBD2 (5 bases). The CDR3 has 13 residues. CDR1 is SGDLS, CDR2 YYNGEE, per germline. In DNA, the CDR3 is TGTACCAGCAGCGTAATGAGCGGAGAGACCCAGTACTTC. As protein: CTSSVMSGETQYF.